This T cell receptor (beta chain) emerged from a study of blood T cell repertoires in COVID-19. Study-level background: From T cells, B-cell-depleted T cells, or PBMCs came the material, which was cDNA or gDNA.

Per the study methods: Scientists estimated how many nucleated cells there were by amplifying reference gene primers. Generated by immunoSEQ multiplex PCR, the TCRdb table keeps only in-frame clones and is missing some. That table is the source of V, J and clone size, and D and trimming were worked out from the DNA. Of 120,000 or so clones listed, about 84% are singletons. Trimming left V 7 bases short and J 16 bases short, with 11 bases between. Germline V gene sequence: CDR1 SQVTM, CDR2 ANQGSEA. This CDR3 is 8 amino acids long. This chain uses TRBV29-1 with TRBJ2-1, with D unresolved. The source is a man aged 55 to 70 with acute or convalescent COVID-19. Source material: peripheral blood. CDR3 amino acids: CSATESFF. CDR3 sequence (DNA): TGCAGCGCCACTGAAAGCTTCTTC.